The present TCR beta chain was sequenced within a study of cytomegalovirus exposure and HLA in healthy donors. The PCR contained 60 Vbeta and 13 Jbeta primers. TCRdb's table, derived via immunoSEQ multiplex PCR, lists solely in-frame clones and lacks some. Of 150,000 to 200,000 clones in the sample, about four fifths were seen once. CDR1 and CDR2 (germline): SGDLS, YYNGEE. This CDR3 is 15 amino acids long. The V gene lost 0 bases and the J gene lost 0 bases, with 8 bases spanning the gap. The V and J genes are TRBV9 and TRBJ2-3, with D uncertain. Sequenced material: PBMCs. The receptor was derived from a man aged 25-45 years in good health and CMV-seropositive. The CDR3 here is CASSVALRSTDTQYF. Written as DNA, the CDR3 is TGTGCCAGCAGCGTAGCTCTGCGGAGCACAGATACGCAGTATTTT.